This T cell receptor (beta chain) was sequenced during a study of blood T cell repertoires in COVID-19. The participants were between about 18 and 90 years old and came from roughly 25 US areas. Researchers sorted participants into cohorts using their self-reported clinical history. Authors' processing steps: Cell counts per sample came from amplifying reference gene primers. TCRdb keeps only in-frame clones here, not all; method: immunoSEQ multiplex PCR. V and J calls plus clone size are reproduced from that table; the DNA served to infer D and trimming. This table has about 130,000 clones, 86% appearing once. With 5 bases clipped from V and 2 bases from J, the junction kept 5 bases outside the gene matches. Germline loops: CDR1 SEHNR, CDR2 FQNEAQ (reference sequence). This CDR3 contains 16 residues.

Sequenced sample: PBMCs or T cells enriched from blood (not recorded which). The chain links TRBV7-9 to TRBJ1-5, with TRBD1 matching 11 bases. This receptor was taken from a man over 45 who had recovered from COVID-19. CDR3 residues: CASSRSGQGGNQPQHF. In DNA form, the CDR3 reads TGTGCCAGCAGCCGCTCGGGACAGGGGGGCAATCAGCCCCAGCATTTT.